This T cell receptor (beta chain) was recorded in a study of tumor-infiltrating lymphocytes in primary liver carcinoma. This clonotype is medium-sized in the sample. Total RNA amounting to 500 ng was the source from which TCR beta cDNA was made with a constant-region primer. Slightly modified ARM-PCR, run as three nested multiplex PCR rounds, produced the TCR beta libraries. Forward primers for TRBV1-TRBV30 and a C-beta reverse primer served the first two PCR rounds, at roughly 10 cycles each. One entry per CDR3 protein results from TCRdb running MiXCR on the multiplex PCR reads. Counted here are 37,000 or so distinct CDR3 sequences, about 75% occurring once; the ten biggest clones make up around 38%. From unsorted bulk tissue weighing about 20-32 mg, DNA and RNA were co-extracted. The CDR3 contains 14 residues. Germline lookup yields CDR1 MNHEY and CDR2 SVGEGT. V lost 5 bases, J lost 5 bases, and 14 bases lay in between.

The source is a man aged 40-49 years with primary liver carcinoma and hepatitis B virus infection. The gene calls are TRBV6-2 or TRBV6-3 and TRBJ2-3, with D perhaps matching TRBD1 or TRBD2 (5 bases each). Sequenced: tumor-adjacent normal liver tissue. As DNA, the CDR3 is TGTGCCAGCAGTCGGGGCGGCGCCGGAGATACGCAGTATTTT. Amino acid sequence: CASSRGGAGDTQYF.